The rows below give T cell receptor beta chains drawn from one sample of a study of beta chain features in type 1 diabetes. Sequencing used immunoSEQ multiplex PCR; TCRdb keeps in-frame clones, though not all of them. The sample records roughly 150,000 clones, about 9% being singletons. Specimen: central memory CD4+ T cells from blood. The receptor source for this set is a woman aged 25 to 39 with type 1 diabetes. CDR3s leave out the opening cysteine and the closing phenylalanine or tryptophan. The order of the fields is D gene, V gene, CDR3 protein. D genes are given only for firm matches.

d_call: TRBD1
v_call: TRBV5-1
cdr3_aa: ASSSRQGKIYEQY

d_call: .
v_call: TRBV4-2
cdr3_aa: ASSQDYGGASSYEQY

d_call: .
v_call: TRBV4-1
cdr3_aa: ASSQVPQRTYNEQF

d_call: .
v_call: TRBV14
cdr3_aa: ASRPTLGSSYEQY

d_call: .
v_call: TRBV9
cdr3_aa: ASSVAALSGAMNEKLF

d_call: .
v_call: TRBV20-1
cdr3_aa: SVGVQETQY

d_call: .
v_call: TRBV5-4
cdr3_aa: ASSLQVTDTQY

d_call: .
v_call: TRBV11-2
cdr3_aa: ASSASGSG

d_call: TRBD1
v_call: TRBV2
cdr3_aa: ASSPTVTTGYGYT

d_call: TRBD1
v_call: TRBV19
cdr3_aa: ASSKDRAYEQY

d_call: .
v_call: TRBV19
cdr3_aa: ASSMETMNTGELF

d_call: TRBD2
v_call: TRBV5-1
cdr3_aa: ASSRGLAELKEQY

d_call: .
v_call: TRBV7-3
cdr3_aa: ASSSQLVSGANVLT

d_call: .
v_call: TRBV7-2
cdr3_aa: ASSLQRVEQF

d_call: .
v_call: TRBV30
cdr3_aa: AWSQGYEQY

d_call: TRBD1
v_call: TRBV29-1
cdr3_aa: SVQGDYGYT

d_call: .
v_call: TRBV5-1
cdr3_aa: ASSPGSGRGSNEQF

d_call: TRBD2
v_call: TRBV18
cdr3_aa: ASSRAGSSGANVLT

d_call: TRBD1
v_call: TRBV28
cdr3_aa: ASIRTGEEYSEQF

d_call: .
v_call: TRBV14
cdr3_aa: ASSQVAGQAVVEQF

d_call: .
v_call: TRBV25-1
cdr3_aa: ASSAGYRNQPQH

d_call: .
v_call: TRBV18
cdr3_aa: ASSADRLNTEAF

d_call: TRBD2
v_call: TRBV9
cdr3_aa: ASSPLSSGSYEQY

d_call: .
v_call: TRBV4-1
cdr3_aa: ASSQPYRVSETQY

d_call: .
v_call: TRBV27
cdr3_aa: ASSLYSDNSFNQPQH

d_call: .
v_call: TRBV7-2
cdr3_aa: ASSDQTRATQY

d_call: .
v_call: TRBV30
cdr3_aa: AWSGDSSGANVLT

d_call: TRBD1
v_call: TRBV4-1
cdr3_aa: ASSQPRDRGLGYT

d_call: .
v_call: TRBV7-8
cdr3_aa: ASHNNQETQY

d_call: TRBD1
v_call: TRBV2
cdr3_aa: ASSEQGGNQPQH

d_call: TRBD2
v_call: TRBV5-1
cdr3_aa: ASSPSGGAGDDTQY

d_call: TRBD1
v_call: TRBV7-3
cdr3_aa: ASSQGQGEKLF

d_call: TRBD2
v_call: TRBV18
cdr3_aa: ASSPPPRGLAGIDEQF

d_call: .
v_call: TRBV30
cdr3_aa: AWAGSSYEQY

d_call: TRBD1
v_call: TRBV7-8
cdr3_aa: ASSLGQAAYEQY

d_call: TRBD2
v_call: TRBV25-1
cdr3_aa: ATVTSDSFQETQY

d_call: .
v_call: TRBV6-5
cdr3_aa: ASSAETTQY

d_call: TRBD1
v_call: TRBV28
cdr3_aa: ASSPVDRDVYGYT

d_call: TRBD1
v_call: TRBV30
cdr3_aa: AWSQTGGLVRETQY

d_call: TRBD2
v_call: TRBV5-1
cdr3_aa: ASSAGGANTGELF

d_call: .
v_call: TRBV6-1
cdr3_aa: ASSEQGGADTQY

d_call: TRBD1
v_call: TRBV18
cdr3_aa: ATRQGNNQPQH

d_call: TRBD2
v_call: TRBV11-1
cdr3_aa: ASSLASAGAYEQY

d_call: TRBD2
v_call: TRBV28
cdr3_aa: ASSLQTSGIQETQY

d_call: .
v_call: TRBV6-5
cdr3_aa: ASSYALGSGSYGYT

d_call: .
v_call: TRBV6-5
cdr3_aa: ASSYMEPNSPLH

d_call: .
v_call: TRBV2
cdr3_aa: ASRNEWNTEAF

d_call: TRBD2
v_call: TRBV19
cdr3_aa: ASSPVAGGADTQY

d_call: TRBD1
v_call: TRBV5-4
cdr3_aa: ASSPGTGKNQPQH

d_call: .
v_call: TRBV28
cdr3_aa: ASSLGEDYGYT

d_call: .
v_call: TRBV7-9
cdr3_aa: ASSVSNTEAF

d_call: .
v_call: TRBV18
cdr3_aa: ASSPTGTYNEQF

d_call: .
v_call: TRBV10-3
cdr3_aa: ATNGEQF